This T cell receptor (beta chain) is drawn from a study of blood T cell repertoires in COVID-19 (TCRdb year 2020). Broadly, across the study: The collaborator samples originated in the United States, Italy and Spain and spanned the acute and convalescent phases of COVID-19. The samples were drawn from the first 160 participants of the ongoing ImmuneRACE study and from some 1,300 subjects provided by 6 global collaborators. The prospective study material was composed of cDNA or gDNA derived from T cells, B-cell-depleted T cells, or PBMCs. Subjects who had been exposed to COVID-19, were actively infected with it, or had recovered from it provided the deeply sampled blood TCRbeta repertoires that made up the dataset. The sample metadata nearly always contained a de-identified subject ID, COVID-19 status, age in years and sex. Where available, HLA class I and class II types were taken from metadata supplied by the sample provider and were not determined by assay-based typing. The repertoires were released in a freely available public database intended as a resource for research on the immune response to SARS-CoV-2. Study-level results and caveats: The amount of clinical and demographic metadata varied by source and participant and was provided uncurated.

There are 15 amino acids in the CDR3, from cysteine to phenylalanine inclusive. The retained sequence is limited to the CDR3, 45 bases, with the frame set at the first base. V has 0 bases trimmed and J has 8 bases trimmed; junction bases matching no gene number 5. The germline V gene yields SGHRS for CDR1 and YFSETQ for CDR2. At one collaborating source in Seattle, patients were enrolled during active infection and were followed longitudinally through the course of disease. Collaborating institutions collected whole blood in K2EDTA tubes following their own protocols. Collaborator samples were shipped for TCRbeta analysis as frozen whole blood, isolated PBMCs, or DNA extracted from either sample type. Points on this clone: It has no known antigen specificity. Qualities for individual bases were not recorded, and no much larger clone is one base off.

The immunoSEQ Assay, a bias-controlled multiplex PCR, was used to amplify TCRbeta CDR3 regions from genomic DNA. The paper's processing steps were these. The number of nucleated cells in each sample was estimated from the amplification of reference gene primers within the assay. Sequence reads were collapsed and filtered to measure the absolute abundance of every unique TCRbeta CDR3 rearrangement. For each sample, productive Simpson clonality was calculated as the square root of Simpson's diversity index over productive rearrangements. Entries here come from immuneACCESS through TCRdb and include only in-frame sequences with V and J called. Some clones fail to appear in such tables; in the studies checked, an unresolved V gene covers under half of the shortfall, and the cause of the remainder is unknown. V, J and clone size are taken as reported in that table, and D and trimming were inferred from the DNA itself. This sample lists a few hundred thousand clones; about 85% were detected once. Clones ranked in the top ten supply 10% to 13% of the sample.

Sequencing was carried out using peripheral blood. The source is a woman at least 80 years old with COVID-19, enrolled during active disease. Here the chain combines TRBV5-1 and TRBJ1-3; 10 junctional bases match TRBD1. The CDR3 sequence is CASSLEGGQGHTIYF. The DNA is as follows: TGCGCCAGCAGCTTGGAGGGGGGACAGGGGCACACCATATATTTT.